This TCR beta chain was captured in a study of T cells in Graves' hyperthyroidism and ophthalmopathy. General study findings and limits: Researchers found most expanded thyroid clonotypes above 0.001 in blood as well.

Germline CDR1 reads MGHRA; CDR2 reads YSYEKL. V lost 0 bases, J lost 6 bases, and 14 bases lay in between. The CDR3 extends over 15 amino acids. This clonotype was seen more than once but under ten times. Antigen unknown. Disease duration was under 3 months in the ophthalmopathy patients, who also had a Clinical Activity Score of at least 3 and a NOSPECS grade of at least 4. PBMCs were derived from under 13 ml fresh peripheral blood. There were TCR beta CDR3 regions amplified from RNA transcripts. Using the HTBI primer set, a first-round RT-PCR was run on the TCR CDR3. Each CDR3 protein is one row after TCRdb ran MiXCR on the multiplex PCR reads. Seen here are about 300,000 distinct CDR3 sequences, around a fifth observed once, and the top ten hold 35% to 45%.

This clonotype was sampled from a man aged 50 or older with Graves' ophthalmopathy. Material: blood. This rearrangement joins TRBV4-1 to TRBJ1-2; possibly TRBD1 for D (6 bases). The CDR3 region is CASSQDWQGRNGYTF. Here the CDR3 DNA reads TGCGCCAGCAGCCAAGATTGGCAGGGGAGAAATGGCTACACCTTC.